The 26 T cell receptor beta chains listed next were all sequenced from one sample in a study of blood T cell repertoires in COVID-19. Repertoires were generated with immunoSEQ multiplex PCR, while TCRdb's copy carries only in-frame clones and drops some. The sample has 55,000 to 70,000 clones; more than 90% are singletons. The sample taken for sequencing was peripheral blood. The origin of the receptors is a human donor in a cohort sampled during active COVID-19.

This sequence joins TRBV3-1 (or the pseudogene TRBV3-2) and TRBJ2-1; 11 bases fit TRBD2. Germline CDR1 LGHDT, CDR2 YNNKEL (reference sequence). Unmatched junction bases numbered 1, after V lost 2 bases and J lost 4 bases. CDR3 length: 15 residues. As DNA, the CDR3 is TGTGCCAGCAGCCAAACTAGCGGGAGTTACAATGAGCAGTTCTTC. Protein: CASSQTSGSYNEQFF.

In its sample, this clone was seen once. The rearrangement links TRBV7-2 to TRBJ2-3; 8 nucleotides line up with TRBD1. The CDR3 covers 16 residues. Germline V gives CDR1 SGHTA, CDR2 FQGNSA. V gave up 4 bases and J gave up 6 bases; unmatched junction bases: 12. CDR3 loop: CASSWPAGGLEDTQYF. CDR3 DNA: TGTGCCAGCAGCTGGCCGGCAGGGGGCTTGGAGGATACGCAGTATTTT. The full variable domain, in which reference TRBV7-2 and TRBJ2-3 provide the parts outside the CDR3, is GAGVSQSPSNKVTEKGKDVELRCDPISGHTALYWYRQSLGQGLEFLIYFQGNSAPDKSGLPSDRFSAERTGGSVSTLTIQRTQQEDSAVYLCASSWPAGGLEDTQYFGPGTRLTVL.

The V gene is TRBV12-3 or TRBV12-4, the J gene TRBJ2-3, with 7 bases that match TRBD2. CDR3 size: 13 residues. The trim removed 6 bases at V and 4 bases at J, leaving 4 bases unmatched. CDR3 sequence (DNA): TGTGCCAGCAGGGTGAGCGGGGCAGATACGCAGTATTTT. It yields the protein CASRVSGADTQYF.

This clone showed up just once. The rearrangement joins TRBV7-9 to TRBJ2-1, with 8 positions matching TRBD2. The germline gives CDR1 SEHNR, CDR2 FQNEAQ (reference sequence). The CDR3 is made up of 17 amino acids. V trimming: 1 base; J trimming: 6 bases; junction bases outside the gene matches: 11. CDR3 sequence: CASSLVGREAPRNEQFF. The DNA of the CDR3 is TGTGCCAGCAGCTTAGTGGGGCGGGAGGCCCCTCGCAATGAGCAGTTCTTC. Filled out from reference TRBV7-9 and TRBJ2-1, the complete variable domain reads DTGVSQNPRHKITKRGQNVTFRCDPISEHNRLYWYRQTLGQGPEFLTYFQNEAQLEKSRLLSDRFSAERPKGSFSTLEIQRTEQGDSAMYLCASSLVGREAPRNEQFFGPGTRLTVL.

V usage is TRBV12-3 or TRBV12-4 and J usage is TRBJ2-7; unclear D gene. The CDR3 contains 12 residues. The V gene lost 10 bases and the J gene lost 2 bases, with 12 bases spanning the gap. CDR3 coding DNA: TGTGCCACCTCAGTTGCAGCCTACGAGCAGTACTTC. This translates into CATSVAAYEQYF.

This chain uses TRBV7-2 with TRBJ2-3; D is possibly TRBD2 (5 bases). The CDR3 loop spans 16 amino acids. The V end lost 1 base, the J end lost 0 bases, and 11 bases lay between the germline ends. Germline V lookup: CDR1 SGHTA, CDR2 FQGNSA. CDR3 amino acids: CASSLEAGVSTDTQYF. Here the CDR3 DNA reads TGTGCCAGCAGCTTAGAGGCGGGCGTTAGCACAGATACGCAGTATTTT.

This clone appeared once. The genes are TRBV6-5 and TRBJ2-7; 9 positions match TRBD2. In germline, CDR1 is MNHEY, CDR2 SVGAGI. The length of the CDR3 is 13 residues. V gave up 6 bases and J gave up 4 bases; unmatched junction bases: 4. The CDR3, as DNA: TGTGCCAGCAGACCGGGACTAGCTTACGAGCAGTACTTC. Encoded protein: CASRPGLAYEQYF.

The chain combines TRBV4-1 with TRBJ1-1, with a weak D call TRBD1 (5 bases). The CDR3 loop spans 15 amino acids. CDR1 is MGHRA, CDR2 YSYEKL, per germline. V lost 0 bases and J 0 bases, leaving 8 bases between the germline ends. The CDR3 is CASSQETRVNTEAFF. The CDR3 coding sequence is TGCGCCAGCAGCCAAGAAACCAGGGTGAACACTGAAGCTTTCTTT.

V usage is TRBV24-1 and J usage is TRBJ1-1, with a weak D call TRBD1 (5 bases). Trimming pared 3 bases from V and 0 bases from J, leaving 13 bases between. Germline loops: CDR1 KGHDR, CDR2 SFDVKD. CDR3 length equals 16 residues. This CDR3 reads CATSDGGEGMNTEAFF. Written as DNA, the CDR3 is TGTGCCACCAGTGATGGGGGGGAAGGGATGAACACTGAAGCTTTCTTT.

This sequence joins TRBV6-2 or TRBV6-3 and TRBJ1-2, with D perhaps matching TRBD1 (5 bases). Germline CDR1 MNHEY, CDR2 SVGEGT. The CDR3 spans 13 residues. The V end lost 6 bases, the J end lost 4 bases, and 12 bases lay between the germline ends. The CDR3 protein is CASSPGTSYGYTF. CDR3 nucleotide sequence: TGTGCCAGCAGCCCCGGGACTTCCTATGGCTACACCTTC.

The V and J genes are TRBV4-1 and TRBJ2-1, with D maybe TRBD1 (6 bases). CDR1 and CDR2 from the germline V gene are MGHRA and YSYEKL. Trimming pared 5 bases from V and 3 bases from J, leaving 11 bases between. The CDR3 runs to 14 residues. CDR3 amino acids: CASSFQGGYNEQFF. CDR3 DNA sequence: TGCGCCAGCAGCTTCCAAGGGGGCTACAATGAGCAGTTCTTC.

V is TRBV2 and J is TRBJ1-4; D is uncertain. The CDR3 totals 14 residues. Trimming removed 6 bases at V and 5 bases at J, with 13 bases between. CDR1 SNHLY and CDR2 FYNNEI come from the germline V gene. The CDR3 DNA follows: TGTGCCAGCAGCTCCCTCGGGGTCAATGAAAAACTGTTTTTT. Translated, it gives CASSSLGVNEKLFF. Full variable domain (rest looked up from reference TRBV2 and TRBJ1-4): EPEVTQTPSHQVTQMGQEVILRCVPISNHLYFYWYRQILGQKVEFLVSFYNNEISEKSEIFDDQFSVERPDGSNFTLKIRSTKLEDSAMYFCASSSLGVNEKLFFGSGTQLSVL.

The genes are TRBV5-4 and TRBJ1-4; TRBD1 agrees at 7 bases. V lost 3 bases and J lost 0; bases outside the gene matches: 2. The CDR3 contains 15 residues. Germline V gives CDR1 SGHNT, CDR2 YYREEE (reference sequence). The CDR3 bases are TGTGCCAGCAGCTGGGACAGATCAACTAATGAAAAACTGTTTTTT. Encoded protein: CASSWDRSTNEKLFF. Full variable domain (outside the CDR3, taken from reference TRBV5-4 and TRBJ1-4): ETGVTQSPTHLIKTRGQQVTLRCSSQSGHNTVSWYQQALGQGPQFIFQYYREEENGRGNFPPRFSGLQFPNYSSELNVNALELDDSALYLCASSWDRSTNEKLFFGSGTQLSVL.

CDR3 amino acids: CASSLDLDRGYEQYF. The CDR3 bases are TGTGCCAGCAGCTTAGATTTGGACAGGGGCTACGAGCAGTACTTC. The chain links TRBV11-2 to TRBJ2-7; 9 bases align to TRBD1. CDR3 size: 15 residues. V trimming: 0 bases; J trimming: 3 bases; junction bases outside the gene matches: 3. CDR1 and CDR2 (germline): SGHAT, FQNNGV.

The V call is TRBV6-4, the J call TRBJ1-6; D might be TRBD1 (6 bases). Germline values: CDR1 MRHNA, CDR2 SNTAGT. V lost 6 bases and J lost 7, with 19 bases in between. CDR3 size: 16 residues. CDR3 loop: CASSQQGKGTNSPLHF. The CDR3 region has the DNA TGTGCCAGCAGCCAACAGGGAAAGGGTACGAATTCACCCCTCCACTTT.

This sequence joins TRBV3-1 (or the pseudogene TRBV3-2) and TRBJ2-5; a weak D match, TRBD2 (6 bases). Germline-derived CDR1 and CDR2 are LGHDT and YNNKEL (reference sequence). There are 12 residues in the CDR3. The ends were cut back, 0 bases at V and 9 bases at J, with 8 bases in the middle. The CDR3 loop reads CASSQDGEAQYF. CDR3 DNA sequence: TGTGCCAGCAGCCAAGATGGGGAGGCCCAGTACTTC.

This clone came up a few times. The rearrangement links TRBV6-5 to TRBJ2-5; a weak D match, TRBD1 (5 bases). The CDR3 contains 14 residues. Trimming removed 2 bases from V and 4 bases from J, with 11 bases in between. Germline V gene sequence: CDR1 MNHEY, CDR2 SVGAGI. CDR3 amino acids: CASSYLGLGETQYF. As DNA, the CDR3 is TGTGCCAGCAGTTACCTGGGGCTGGGAGAGACCCAGTACTTC.

The V gene is TRBV28, the J gene TRBJ1-5; tentatively, D is TRBD1 (5 bases). Germline CDR1 is MDHEN and CDR2 is SYDVKM. The CDR3 runs to 15 residues. V lost 6 bases and J lost 0, with 12 bases in between. This CDR3 reads CASRPARASNQPQHF. The CDR3 DNA is TGTGCCAGCAGGCCCGCCAGGGCTAGCAATCAGCCCCAGCATTTT.

The chain is built from TRBV7-3 and TRBJ2-2, with TRBD2 identical over 10 bases. The CDR3 extends over 16 amino acids. J lost 0 bases, V lost 5 bases, and 3 bases had no gene match. Germline CDR1 reads SGHTA; CDR2 reads FQGTGA. The CDR3 DNA is TGTGCCAGCAGCCCTACTAGCGGGGCGAACACCGGGGAGCTGTTTTTT. Encoded protein: CASSPTSGANTGELFF.

The chain employs TRBV7-9 and TRBJ2-3, with a possible D match to TRBD2 (5 bases). CDR3 length: 16 amino acids. Per germline, CDR1 SEHNR and CDR2 FQNEAQ (reference sequence). V was shortened by 4 bases and J by 3 bases, with 17 bases between the two germline ends. CDR3 DNA sequence: TGTGCCAGCAGCTATAGCGTCAGAGGTGTGACAGATACGCAGTATTTT. Encoded protein: CASSYSVRGVTDTQYF.

The rearrangement links TRBV10-3 to TRBJ1-5, with TRBD1 matching over 7 bases. CDR3 length: 15 residues. J lost 0 bases, V lost 10 bases, and 9 bases had no gene match. The germline gives CDR1 ENHRY, CDR2 SYGVKD. CDR3 region: CATSKGTDSNQPQHF. Written as DNA, the CDR3 is TGTGCCACCTCGAAGGGGACAGATAGCAATCAGCCCCAGCATTTT.

V usage is TRBV2 and J usage is TRBJ2-1; 7 bases line up with TRBD1. Germline V lookup: CDR1 SNHLY, CDR2 FYNNEI. Trimming at V came to 4 bases and at J to 2 bases, leaving 5 bases not matched to a gene. This CDR3 has 15 residues. CDR3 sequence (DNA): TGTGCCAGCAGTGGGTCAGGGGGAGCCTACAATGAGCAGTTCTTC. Its protein is CASSGSGGAYNEQFF. The full variable domain, completed using reference TRBV2 and TRBJ2-1, is EPEVTQTPSHQVTQMGQEVILRCVPISNHLYFYWYRQILGQKVEFLVSFYNNEISEKSEIFDDQFSVERPDGSNFTLKIRSTKLEDSAMYFCASSGSGGAYNEQFFGPGTRLTVL.

The chain is built from TRBV21-1 and TRBJ1-2; TRBD1 reflects the table's D call only, with no check against the DNA. TRBV21-1 is tagged as a pseudogene. CDR3 length: 11 residues. CDR3 residues: CARPTKGGYTF. In DNA, the CDR3 is TGTGCCAGACCGACCAAGGGGGGCTACACCTTC.

The chain joins TRBV6-5 to TRBJ1-2, with D uncertain. The germline gives CDR1 MNHEY, CDR2 SVGAGI. There are 15 residues in the CDR3. V was trimmed by 6 bases and J by 0 bases, leaving 14 bases between them. The CDR3: CASRGDQATNYGYTF. CDR3 DNA sequence: TGTGCCAGCAGAGGTGACCAGGCCACTAACTATGGCTACACCTTC.

J is TRBJ1-6 and V is TRBV27; 8 bases line up with TRBD1. The CDR3 totals 14 residues. From germline, CDR1 is MNHEY and CDR2 SMNVEV (reference sequence). Germline trimming cut 6 bases from V and 7 bases from J; bases unmatched to any gene: 5. CDR3 in DNA: TGTGCCAGCAGGGTTACAGGGGGGAATTCACCCCTCCACTTT. Protein: CASRVTGGNSPLHF.

The chain is built from TRBV4-1 and TRBJ1-5; unclear D gene. CDR1 is MGHRA, CDR2 YSYEKL, per germline. The CDR3 is 18 amino acids. V was trimmed by 0 bases and J by 2 bases, leaving 17 bases between them. CDR3: CASSQDLHGKFRNQPQHF. The DNA for the CDR3 is TGCGCCAGCAGCCAAGATCTCCACGGGAAGTTTCGCAATCAGCCCCAGCATTTT.